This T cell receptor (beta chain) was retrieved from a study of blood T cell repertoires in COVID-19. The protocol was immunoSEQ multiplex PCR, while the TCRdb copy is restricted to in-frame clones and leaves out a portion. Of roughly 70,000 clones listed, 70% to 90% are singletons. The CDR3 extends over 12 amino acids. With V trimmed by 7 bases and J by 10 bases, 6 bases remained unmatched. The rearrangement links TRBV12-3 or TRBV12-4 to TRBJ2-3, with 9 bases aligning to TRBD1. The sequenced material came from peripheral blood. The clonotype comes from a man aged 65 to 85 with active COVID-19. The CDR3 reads CASNPGTGPQYF. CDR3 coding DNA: TGTGCCAGCAACCCCGGGACAGGGCCGCAGTATTTT.